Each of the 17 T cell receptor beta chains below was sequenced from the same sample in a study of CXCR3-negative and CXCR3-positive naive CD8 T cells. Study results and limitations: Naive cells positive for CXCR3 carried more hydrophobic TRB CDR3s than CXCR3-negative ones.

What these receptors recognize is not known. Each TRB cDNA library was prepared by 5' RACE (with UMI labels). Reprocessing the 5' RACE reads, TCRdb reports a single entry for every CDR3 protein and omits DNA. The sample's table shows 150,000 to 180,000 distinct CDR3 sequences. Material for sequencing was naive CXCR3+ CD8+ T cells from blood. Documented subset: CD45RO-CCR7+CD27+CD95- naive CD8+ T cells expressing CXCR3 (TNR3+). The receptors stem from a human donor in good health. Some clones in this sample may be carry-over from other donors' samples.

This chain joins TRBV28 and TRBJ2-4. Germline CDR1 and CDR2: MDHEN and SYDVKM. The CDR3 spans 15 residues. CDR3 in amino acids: CASSDQFLAKNIQYF.

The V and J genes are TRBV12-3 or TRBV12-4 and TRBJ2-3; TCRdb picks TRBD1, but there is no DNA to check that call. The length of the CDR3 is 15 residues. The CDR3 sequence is CASSPRQENTDTQYF.

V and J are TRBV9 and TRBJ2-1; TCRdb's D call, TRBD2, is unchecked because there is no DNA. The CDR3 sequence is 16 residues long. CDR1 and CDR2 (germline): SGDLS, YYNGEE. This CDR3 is CASRATSGNSYNEQFF.

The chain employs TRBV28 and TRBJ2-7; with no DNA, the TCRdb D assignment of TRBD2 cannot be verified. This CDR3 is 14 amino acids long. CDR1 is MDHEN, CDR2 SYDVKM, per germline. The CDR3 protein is CASSLSPAKYEQYF. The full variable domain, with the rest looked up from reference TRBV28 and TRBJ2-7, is DVKVTQSSRYLVKRTGEKVFLECVQDMDHENMFWYRQDPGLGLRLIYFSYDVKMKEKGDIPEGYSVSREKKERFSLILESASTNQTSMYLCASSLSPAKYEQYFGPGTRLTVT.

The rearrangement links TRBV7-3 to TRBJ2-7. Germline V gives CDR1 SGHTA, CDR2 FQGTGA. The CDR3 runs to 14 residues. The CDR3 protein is CASSSLSGPYEQYF.

CDR3 region: CASSLISGTSGEQETQYF. The genes are TRBV4-1 and TRBJ2-5; TCRdb's assignment of TRBD2 cannot be checked, as there is no DNA. The CDR3 covers 18 residues. Germline CDR1 is MGHRA and CDR2 is YSYEKL.

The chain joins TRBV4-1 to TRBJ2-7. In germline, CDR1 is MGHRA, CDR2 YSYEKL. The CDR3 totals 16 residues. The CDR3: CASSQESGYAYYEQYF.

The CDR3 reads CASSQDNRFELPYEQYF. The chain has TRBV4-3 and TRBJ2-7. The CDR3 has 17 amino acids. Germline CDR1 LGHNA, CDR2 YSLEER.

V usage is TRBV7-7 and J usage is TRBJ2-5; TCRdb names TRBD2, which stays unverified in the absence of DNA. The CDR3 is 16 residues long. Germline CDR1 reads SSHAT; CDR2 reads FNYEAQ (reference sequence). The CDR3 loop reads CASSSSPAGGSGSQYF.

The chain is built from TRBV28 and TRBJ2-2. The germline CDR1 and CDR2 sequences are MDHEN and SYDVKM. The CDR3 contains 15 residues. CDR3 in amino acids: CASSLGGTDTGELFF.

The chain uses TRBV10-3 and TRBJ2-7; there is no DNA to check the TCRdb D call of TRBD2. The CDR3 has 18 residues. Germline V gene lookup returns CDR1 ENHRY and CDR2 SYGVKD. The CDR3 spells CAIRGIGTSGGSSYEQYF.

The CDR3 is CASSRGGAGADTQYF. The chain carries TRBV3-1 and TRBJ2-3; TCRdb proposes TRBD1, but this gene call is untestable without DNA. Germline lookup yields CDR1 LGHDT and CDR2 YNNKEL (reference sequence). The CDR3 has 15 residues.

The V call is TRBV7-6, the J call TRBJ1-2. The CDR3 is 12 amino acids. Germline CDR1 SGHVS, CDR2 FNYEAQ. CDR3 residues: CASSHDRYGYTF.

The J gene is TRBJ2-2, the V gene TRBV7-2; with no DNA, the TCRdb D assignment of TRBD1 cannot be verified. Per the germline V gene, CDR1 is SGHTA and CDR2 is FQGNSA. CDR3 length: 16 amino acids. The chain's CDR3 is CASSLASGGYTGELFF. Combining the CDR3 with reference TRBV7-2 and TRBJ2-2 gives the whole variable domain GAGVSQSPSNKVTEKGKDVELRCDPISGHTALYWYRQSLGQGLEFLIYFQGNSAPDKSGLPSDRFSAERTGGSVSTLTIQRTQQEDSAVYLCASSLASGGYTGELFFGEGSRLTVL.

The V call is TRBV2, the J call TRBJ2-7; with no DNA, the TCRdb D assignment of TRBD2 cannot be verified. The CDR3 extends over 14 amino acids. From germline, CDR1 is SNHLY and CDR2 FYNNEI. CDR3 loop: CAVMGPSGSYEQYF.

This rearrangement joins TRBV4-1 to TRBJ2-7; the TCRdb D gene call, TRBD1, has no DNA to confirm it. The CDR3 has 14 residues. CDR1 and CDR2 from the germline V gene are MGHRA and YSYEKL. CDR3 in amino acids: CASSQDSEGPGKYF.

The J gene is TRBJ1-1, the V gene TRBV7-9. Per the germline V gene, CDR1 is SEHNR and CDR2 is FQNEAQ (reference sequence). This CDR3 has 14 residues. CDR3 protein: CASSRGDMNTEAFF.